The clone carrying this T cell receptor (beta chain) was recorded once. Its antigen is unknown. This CDR3 has 18 residues. Unmatched junction bases numbered 15, after V lost 2 bases and J lost 3 bases. CDR1 and CDR2 from the germline V gene are MGHRA and YSYEKL. This sample stems from a study of shared clonotypes between healthy human individuals. Profiling relied on immunoSEQ multiplex PCR, and the TCRdb table lists in-frame clones only, not all of them. This sample has 1.5 million to 2.5 million clones; approximately 94% occur once, and the top ten carry less than 1.5%. CD8 cells classed as naive were CD45RO-negative and positively selected for CCR7, excluding terminally differentiated effector memory CD45RA+ cells. Study-wide findings and caveats: In a handful of donors, about 5% of naive CD4 clonotypes appeared in common.

This receptor was identified in a man aged 18 to 35 in good health. The sample was naive CD8+ T cells sorted from blood. The V and J genes are TRBV4-1 and TRBJ2-7, with 8 nucleotides matching TRBD1. This chain's CDR3 is CASSQHELGGQGYYEQYF. CDR3 coding DNA: TGCGCCAGCAGCCAACACGAACTCGGAGGACAGGGTTACTACGAGCAGTACTTC.